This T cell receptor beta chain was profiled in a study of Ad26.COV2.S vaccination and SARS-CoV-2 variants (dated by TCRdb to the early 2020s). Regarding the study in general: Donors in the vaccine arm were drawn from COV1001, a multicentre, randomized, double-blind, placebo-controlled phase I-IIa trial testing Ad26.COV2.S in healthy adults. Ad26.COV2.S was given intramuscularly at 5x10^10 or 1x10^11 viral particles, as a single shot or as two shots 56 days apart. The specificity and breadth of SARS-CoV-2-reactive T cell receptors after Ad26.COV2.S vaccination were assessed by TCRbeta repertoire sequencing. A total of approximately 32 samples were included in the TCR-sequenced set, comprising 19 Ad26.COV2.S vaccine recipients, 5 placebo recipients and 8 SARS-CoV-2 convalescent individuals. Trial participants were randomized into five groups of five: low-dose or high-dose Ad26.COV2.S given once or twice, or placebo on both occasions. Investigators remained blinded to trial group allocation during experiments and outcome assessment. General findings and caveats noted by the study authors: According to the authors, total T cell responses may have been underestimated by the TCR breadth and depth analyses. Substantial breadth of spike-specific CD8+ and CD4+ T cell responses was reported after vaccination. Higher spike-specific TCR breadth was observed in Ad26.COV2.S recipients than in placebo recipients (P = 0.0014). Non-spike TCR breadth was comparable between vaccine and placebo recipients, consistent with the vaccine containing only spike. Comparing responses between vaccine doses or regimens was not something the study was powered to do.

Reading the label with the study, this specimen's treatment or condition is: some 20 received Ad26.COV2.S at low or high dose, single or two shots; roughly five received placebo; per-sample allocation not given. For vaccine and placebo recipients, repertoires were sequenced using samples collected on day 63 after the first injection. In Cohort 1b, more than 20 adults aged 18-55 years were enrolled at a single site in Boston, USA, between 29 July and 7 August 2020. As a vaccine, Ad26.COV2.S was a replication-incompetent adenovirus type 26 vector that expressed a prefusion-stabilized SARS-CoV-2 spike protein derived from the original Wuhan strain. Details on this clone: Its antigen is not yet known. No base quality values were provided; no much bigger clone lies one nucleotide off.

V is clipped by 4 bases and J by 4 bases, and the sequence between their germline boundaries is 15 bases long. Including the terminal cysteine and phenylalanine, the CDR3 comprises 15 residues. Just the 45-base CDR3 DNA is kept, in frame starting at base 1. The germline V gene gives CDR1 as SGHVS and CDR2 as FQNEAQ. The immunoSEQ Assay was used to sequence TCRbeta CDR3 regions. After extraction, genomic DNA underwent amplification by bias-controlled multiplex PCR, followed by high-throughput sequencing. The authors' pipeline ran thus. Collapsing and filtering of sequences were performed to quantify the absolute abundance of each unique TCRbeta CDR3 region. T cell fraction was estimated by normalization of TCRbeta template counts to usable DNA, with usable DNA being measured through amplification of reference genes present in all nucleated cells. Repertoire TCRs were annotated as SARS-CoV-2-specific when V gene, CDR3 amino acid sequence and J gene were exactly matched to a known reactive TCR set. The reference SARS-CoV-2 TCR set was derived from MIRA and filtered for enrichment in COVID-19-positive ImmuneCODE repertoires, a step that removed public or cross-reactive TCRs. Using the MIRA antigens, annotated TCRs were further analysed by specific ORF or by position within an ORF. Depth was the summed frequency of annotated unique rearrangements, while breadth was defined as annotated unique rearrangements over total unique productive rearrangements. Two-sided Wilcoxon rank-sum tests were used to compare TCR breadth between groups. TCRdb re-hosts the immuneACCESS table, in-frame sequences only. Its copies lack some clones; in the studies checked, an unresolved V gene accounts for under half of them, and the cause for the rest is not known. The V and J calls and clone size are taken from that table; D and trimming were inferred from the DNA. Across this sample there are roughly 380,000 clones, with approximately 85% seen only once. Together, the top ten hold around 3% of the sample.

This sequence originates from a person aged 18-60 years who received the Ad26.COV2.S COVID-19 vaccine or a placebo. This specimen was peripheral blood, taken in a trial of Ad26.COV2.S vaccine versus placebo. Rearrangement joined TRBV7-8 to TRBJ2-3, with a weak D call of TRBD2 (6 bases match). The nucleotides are TGTGCCAGCAGCTCGGGCGCGGGGCGGGCAGATACGCAGTATTTT. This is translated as CASSSGAGRADTQYF.